This T cell receptor (beta chain) was captured in a study of T-cell memory formation after mild COVID-19. Overall study findings and caveats: Pre-infection memory contained some responding clones, which suggested that cross-reactive memory had joined.

TCRdb itself ran the 5' RACE reads through MiXCR, one entry per CDR3 protein. The data show 350,000 to 500,000 distinct CDR3 sequences, about a sixth seen once. Germline V CDR1 and CDR2: LGHDT, YNNKEL (reference sequence). Trimming stripped 5 bases from V and 4 bases from J, with 20 bases between. There are 16 residues in the CDR3. A note on this clonotype: Its matching antigen is unknown.

The sequenced sample was PBMCs or a T cell subset sorted from them (not recorded which). The receptor comes from a man younger than 35 who had mild COVID-19 (a few samples of this study predate the infection). Cell type and time point are not known. The rearrangement uses TRBV3-1 and TRBJ1-2; TRBD1 is a possible D gene (5 bases). Here the CDR3 DNA reads TGTGCCAGCAGCGACATCAGGGTCCTGAGTACCTATGGCTACACCTTC. Amino acid sequence: CASSDIRVLSTYGYTF.